A single sample gave rise to the 5 T cell receptor beta chains below, sequenced in a study of shared clonotypes between healthy human individuals. Produced via immunoSEQ multiplex PCR; TCRdb's table is partial and in-frame only. The sample lists 400,000 to 550,000 clones; around 80% were seen once. The sample was PBMCs. These receptors were obtained from a middle-aged woman in good health. Some clones in this sample may be carry-over from other donors' samples.

The chain couples TRBV7-2 to TRBJ1-4, with 9 positions matching TRBD1. Germline loops: CDR1 SGHTA, CDR2 FQGNSA. The CDR3 length is 15 residues. V gave up 4 bases and J gave up 6 bases; unmatched junction bases: 6. The CDR3 protein is CASSSSTGGHEKLFF. Written as DNA, the CDR3 is TGTGCCAGCAGCTCTTCGACAGGGGGTCATGAAAAACTGTTTTTT. Full variable domain (rest looked up from reference TRBV7-2 and TRBJ1-4): GAGVSQSPSNKVTEKGKDVELRCDPISGHTALYWYRQSLGQGLEFLIYFQGNSAPDKSGLPSDRFSAERTGGSVSTLTIQRTQQEDSAVYLCASSSSTGGHEKLFFGSGTQLSVL.

This clone was seen a single time. This sequence joins TRBV5-1 and TRBJ2-3; 11 bases agree with TRBD2. The CDR3 totals 16 residues. Germline loops: CDR1 SGHRS, CDR2 YFSETQ. V shed 5 bases and J 4 bases; nucleotides not matched to a gene: 9. The CDR3 nucleotides read TGCGCCAGCAGGGACGGAACGACTAGCGGGGCAGATACGCAGTATTTT. Encoded protein: CASRDGTTSGADTQYF.

The rearrangement links TRBV19 to TRBJ2-2, with D unresolved. There are 16 residues in the CDR3. CDR1 and CDR2 from the germline V gene are LNHDA and SQIVND (reference sequence). Between the trimmed V and J ends, which lost 6 bases and 2 bases, there was a span of 16 bases. CDR3 residues: CASRTTPFINTGELFF. CDR3 nucleotide sequence: TGTGCCAGTAGAACAACACCCTTCATCAACACCGGGGAGCTGTTTTTT.

This clone was counted only a few times. CDR3 protein: CATSRIGRLDTWSEQYF. Written as DNA, the CDR3 is TGTGCCACCAGCAGAATTGGAAGGCTAGATACGTGGAGCGAGCAGTACTTC. V and J are TRBV15 and TRBJ2-7, with unresolved D. CDR3 length: 17 amino acids. CDR1 is LNHNV and CDR2 is YYDKDF in the germline V gene (reference sequence). Trimming removed 2 bases at V and 6 bases at J, with 23 bases between.

A single count supports this clone. The CDR3 coding sequence is TGTGCCTGGAGTAACTCCCGGGGGGCTGGGGCCAACGTCCTGACTTTC. This encodes CAWSNSRGAGANVLTF. The gene calls are TRBV30 and TRBJ2-6; 7 bases line up with TRBD2. The V gene's germline CDR1 is GTSNPN and CDR2 SVGIG (reference sequence). The CDR3 length is 16 residues. V lost 2 bases, J lost 2 bases, and 6 bases stayed unmatched.